Each of the 4 T cell receptor beta chains below was sequenced from the same sample in a study of blood T cells in healthy people across ages. A sample-barcoded 5' primer and a J-beta primer mix were used in a second PCR of roughly 7 to 12 cycles. TCRdb reanalysed the 5' RACE reads using MiXCR and keeps one entry per CDR3 protein. The table shows about 640,000 distinct CDR3 sequences, with approximately 50% occurring only once. Sequencing input: blood. These TCRs come from a man between 60 and 70 years old in good health.

The rearrangement links TRBV20-1 to TRBJ2-2, with D uncertain. From germline, CDR1 is DFQATT and CDR2 SNEGSKA (reference sequence). The CDR3 is 14 amino acids. Deletions cut 3 bases from V and 0 bases from J, with 8 bases between. The chain's CDR3 is CSARGSTNTGELFF. The CDR3 DNA sequence: TGCAGTGCTAGGGGGTCTACGAACACCGGGGAGCTGTTTTTT.

V is TRBV25-1 and J is TRBJ1-2; 9 positions match TRBD1. Germline trimming cut 2 bases from V and 3 bases from J; bases unmatched to any gene: 10. CDR1 and CDR2 from the germline V gene are MGHDK and SYGVNS. CDR3 length: 17 residues. The CDR3 DNA follows: TGTGCCAGCAGTGAAACAGGGGGCGCTTGGGAAGACTATGGCTACACCTTC. It codes for CASSETGGAWEDYGYTF.

This clonotype was observed a few times. The V gene is TRBV4-1, the J gene TRBJ2-1; 10 nucleotides align to TRBD2. V lost 5 bases to trimming and J lost 7 bases; unmatched junction nucleotides: 14. This CDR3 spans 17 amino acids. Germline CDR1 and CDR2: MGHRA and YSYEKL. The CDR3 protein is CASSSPGTSDWRNEQFF. As DNA, the CDR3 is TGCGCCAGCAGCTCCCCCGGGACTAGCGATTGGAGAAATGAGCAGTTCTTC.

The genes are TRBV14 and TRBJ1-1; a possible D gene is TRBD1 (5 bases). The CDR3 is 14 amino acids. V gave up 4 bases and J gave up 6 bases, with 15 bases separating them. CDR1 is SGHDN and CDR2 is FVKESK in the germline V gene. CDR3 nucleotides: TGTGCCAGCAGCCCGTACGGTCGGGGGGCTGAAGCTTTCTTT. Residues: CASSPYGRGAEAFF.